The 2 T cell receptor beta chains presented below share a single source sample, sequenced in a study of shared clonotypes between healthy human individuals. Clones were sequenced by immunoSEQ multiplex PCR, and TCRdb holds only the in-frame ones, with some missing. The sample carries around 1.9 million clones, approximately 94% recorded once. CD45RO-negative, CCR7-positively selected cells formed the naive CD8 fraction, excluding terminally differentiated effector memory CD45RA+ cells. The source material was naive CD8+ T cells from PBMCs. The receptors here all came from a man between 18 and 35 years old in good health. Some clones in this sample may be carry-over from other donors' samples.

To note about this clone: Other DNA variants within this sample encode the same CDR3. This rearrangement joins TRBV28 to TRBJ2-7; D may match TRBD1 or TRBD2 (6 bases each). The CDR3 runs 13 residues. Trimming removed 2 bases at V and 5 bases at J, with 10 bases between. The germline CDR1 and CDR2 sequences are MDHEN and SYDVKM. Here the CDR3 reads CASSLRGAHEQYF. CDR3 coding DNA: TGTGCCAGCAGTTTAAGGGGGGCCCACGAGCAGTACTTC.

The chain has TRBV4-3 and TRBJ2-1, with D perhaps TRBD1 or TRBD2 (5 bases each). Germline CDR1 and CDR2: LGHNA and YSLEER. The CDR3 loop spans 15 amino acids. V lost 5 bases and J lost 0, with 11 bases in between. This CDR3 reads CASSLGGGSYNEQFF. CDR3 DNA sequence: TGCGCCAGCAGCTTGGGTGGGGGCTCCTACAATGAGCAGTTCTTC.